Listed below are T cell receptor beta chains from one sample, sequenced in a study of PD-1 and CTLA-4 blockade in melanoma. Measured with immunoSEQ multiplex PCR; TCRdb has only the in-frame clones, and not every one. Found here are 15,000 to 20,000 clones, roughly two thirds of them singletons; the top ten hold 15% to 20%. This sample comprised CD8+ T cells from peripheral blood, obtained before anti-PD-1 treatment. The receptor set was obtained from a human donor with melanoma. The CDR3 runs from the conserved cysteine through the conserved F or W. The D gene is left open where the match is weak. Clone size, where shown, is once, few, many, or a class for clones that have expanded.

d_gene | abundance | j_gene | v_gene | CDR3aa | CDR3nt
. | . | TRBJ2-1 | TRBV24-1 | CATSVSGGEVEQFF | TGTGCCACCAGCGTTAGCGGAGGCGAAGTTGAGCAGTTCTTC
. | medium-sized | TRBJ2-7 | TRBV11-1 | CASSLEASYEQYF | TGTGCCAGCAGCTTAGAAGCAAGCTACGAGCAGTACTTC
TRBD1 | . | TRBJ2-1 | TRBV27 | CASSLTGIYNEQFF | TGTGCCAGCAGTCTGACAGGGATTTACAATGAGCAGTTCTTC
. | . | TRBJ1-5 | TRBV11-2 | CASSLDDPSPQHF | TGTGCCAGCAGCTTAGACGACCCCTCGCCCCAGCATTTT
TRBD1 | . | TRBJ1-5 | TRBV6-5 | CASRRTGFNQPQHF | TGTGCCAGCAGGAGGACAGGGTTCAATCAGCCCCAGCATTTT
. | . | TRBJ1-3 | TRBV6-5 | CASSYSAGSGNTIYF | TGTGCCAGCAGTTACTCGGCGGGATCCGGAAACACCATATATTTT
. | . | TRBJ1-3 | TRBV5-1 | CASSFAPGNTIYF | TGCGCCAGCAGCTTTGCTCCGGGGAACACCATATATTTT
. | . | TRBJ2-7 | TRBV11-3 | CASRVAAGEQYF | TGTGCCAGCAGAGTGGCTGCGGGTGAGCAGTACTTC
TRBD1 | . | TRBJ2-1 | TRBV7-9 | CASSLILRTGDEQFF | TGTGCCAGCAGCTTAATACTCCGGACAGGCGATGAGCAGTTCTTC
. | few | TRBJ2-3 | TRBV7-9 | CASSLEGRESTDTQYF | TGTGCCAGCAGCTTAGAGGGCCGGGAAAGCACAGATACGCAGTATTTT
. | . | TRBJ1-1 | TRBV11-2 | CASSLDNRRNTEAFF | TGTGCCAGCAGCTTAGATAACAGGAGGAACACTGAAGCTTTCTTT
TRBD2 | once | TRBJ2-1 | TRBV15 | CATSRGASGVYNEQFF | TGTGCCACCAGCAGAGGGGCTAGCGGAGTCTACAATGAGCAGTTCTTC
TRBD1 | . | TRBJ1-2 | TRBV27 | CASSPPRGTGYGYTF | TGTGCCAGCAGTCCGCCCCGTGGGACAGGGTATGGCTACACCTTC
. | . | TRBJ2-2 | TRBV5-6 | CASSFEQTTGELFF | TGTGCCAGCAGCTTTGAGCAGACTACCGGGGAGCTGTTTTTT
TRBD1 | . | TRBJ2-3 | TRBV27 | CASSDRGLYTDTQYF | TGTGCCAGCAGTGACAGGGGGCTTTACACAGATACGCAGTATTTT
. | few | TRBJ2-7 | TRBV7-8 | CASSFDASYEQYF | TGTGCCAGCAGCTTTGACGCATCCTACGAGCAGTACTTC
. | . | TRBJ1-1 | TRBV4-1 | CASSQVAEGTEAFF | TGCGCCAGCAGCCAAGTCGCCGAAGGTACTGAAGCTTTCTTT
. | few | TRBJ1-2 | TRBV24-1 | CATSDLAGPGGYTF | TGTGCCACCAGTGATTTGGCGGGGCCCGGAGGCTACACCTTC